Reported below is one T cell receptor (beta chain). What it binds is unknown. A read error may explain this, as a much larger clone is one base away. This CDR3 region has 14 residues. Germline loops: CDR1 SEHNR, CDR2 FQNEAQ (reference sequence). Amplification of TCR beta CDR3 regions used RNA as the template. A first-round RT-PCR of the TCR CDR3 used the HTBI primer set. TCRdb called the multiplex PCR reads again in MiXCR, with one record for every CDR3 protein. The table lists hundreds of thousands of distinct CDR3 sequences, about two fifths of them singletons. Newly diagnosed hyperthyroidism patients aged 18 to 65 years had disease lasting under 2 months. This entry belongs to a study of T cells in Graves' hyperthyroidism and ophthalmopathy. Study outcomes and limitations: Ophthalmopathy prediction by the model preceded onset by a median approximately 5.9 months.

The chain employs TRBV7-9 and TRBJ1-2; perhaps TRBD1 as D (5 bases). This TCR was recovered from a man younger than 35 with Graves' hyperthyroidism. Sequencing was done on a sample of blood. The CDR3 loop reads CGSSSLGTVYGYTF. The CDR3 DNA follows: TGTGGCAGCAGCTCTCTAGGGACTGTATATGGCTACACCTTC.